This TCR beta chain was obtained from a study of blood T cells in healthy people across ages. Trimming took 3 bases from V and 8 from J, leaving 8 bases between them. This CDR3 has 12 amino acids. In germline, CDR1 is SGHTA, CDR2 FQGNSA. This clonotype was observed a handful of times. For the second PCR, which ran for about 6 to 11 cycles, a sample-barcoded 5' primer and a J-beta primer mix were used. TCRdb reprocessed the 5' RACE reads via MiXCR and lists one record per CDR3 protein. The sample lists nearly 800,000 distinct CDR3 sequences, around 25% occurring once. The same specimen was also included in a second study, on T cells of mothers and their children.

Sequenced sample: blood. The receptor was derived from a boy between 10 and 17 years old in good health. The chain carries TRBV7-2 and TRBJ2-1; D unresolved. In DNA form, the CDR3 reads TGTGCCAGCAGCTTCCAAGACTATGAGCAGTTCTTC. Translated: CASSFQDYEQFF. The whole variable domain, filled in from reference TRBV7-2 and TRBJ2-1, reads GAGVSQSPSNKVTEKGKDVELRCDPISGHTALYWYRQSLGQGLEFLIYFQGNSAPDKSGLPSDRFSAERTGGSVSTLTIQRTQQEDSAVYLCASSFQDYEQFFGPGTRLTVL.